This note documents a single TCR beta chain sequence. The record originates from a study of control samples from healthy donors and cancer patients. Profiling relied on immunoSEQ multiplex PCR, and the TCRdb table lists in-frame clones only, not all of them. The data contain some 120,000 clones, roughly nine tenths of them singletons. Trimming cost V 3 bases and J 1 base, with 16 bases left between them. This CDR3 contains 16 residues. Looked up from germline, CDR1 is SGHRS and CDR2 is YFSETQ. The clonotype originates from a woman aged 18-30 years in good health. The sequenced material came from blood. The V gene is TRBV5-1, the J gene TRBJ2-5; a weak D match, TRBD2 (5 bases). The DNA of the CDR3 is TGCGCCAGCAGCTCGGGTGGGAGAGGCGCCCAAGAGACCCAGTACTTC. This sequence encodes CASSSGGRGAQETQYF.